Each of the 20 T cell receptor beta chains below was sequenced from the same sample in a study of T-cell reconstitution after alpha-beta-depleted transplantation in children. This sample's TCRbeta library carried unique molecular identifier barcodes. From the PCR reads, TCRdb called clonotypes with MiXCR, one entry per CDR3 protein. The sample has 210,000 or so distinct CDR3 sequences, approximately 11% seen once. This material consisted of PBMCs, taken before TCRalphabeta/CD19-depleted stem cell transplant. These receptor sequences come from a child less than two years old with acute myeloid leukemia, due to receive a stem cell transplant.

This clonotype was picked up many times. The chain employs TRBV5-6 and TRBJ2-1, with 13 bases fitting TRBD2. Germline CDR1 reads SGHDT; CDR2 reads YYEEEE. V lost 1 base and J lost 8; bases outside the gene matches: 6. The CDR3 length is 16 residues. The CDR3 loop reads CASSLTSGRAEDEQFF. The CDR3, as DNA: TGTGCCAGCAGCTTGACTAGCGGGAGGGCCGAGGATGAGCAGTTCTTC.

This clonotype was observed at least ten times. V gene TRBV29-1 combines with J gene TRBJ2-3; 10 nucleotides line up with TRBD2. The trim removed 4 bases at V and 5 bases at J, leaving 9 bases unmatched. CDR3 length equals 15 residues. Germline V gene lookup returns CDR1 SQVTM and CDR2 ANQGSEA. DNA for the CDR3: TGCAGCGTTGGGCGGACTAGCGGATCTATAGATACGCAGTATTTT. Protein: CSVGRTSGSIDTQYF.

Comments on this clonotype: This may come from a read error, since a much larger clone is one base off. The gene calls are TRBV12-3 or TRBV12-4 and TRBJ2-7; D is possibly TRBD1 or TRBD2 (5 bases each). The V and J ends lost 8 bases and 4 bases respectively, with 18 bases between them. This CDR3 spans 14 amino acids. CDR3: CASARGYPDYEQYF. CDR3 coding DNA: TGTGCCAGCGCTCGGGGCTATCCAGATTACGAGCAGTACTTC.

In this sample, this clonotype turned up many times. J is TRBJ1-2 and V is TRBV5-1; TRBD1 might be the D (6 bases). The CDR3 covers 14 residues. Trimming took off 3 bases at V and 0 bases at J, with 9 bases between the two ends. CDR1 and CDR2 (germline): SGHRS, YFSETQ. CDR3 sequence (DNA): TGCGCCAGCAGCTGGAGGACAGCTAACTATGGCTACACCTTC. Amino acid sequence: CASSWRTANYGYTF.

V usage is TRBV28 and J usage is TRBJ1-5, with TRBD1 matching over 7 bases. Germline-derived CDR1 and CDR2 are MDHEN and SYDVKM. This CDR3 contains 13 residues. V dropped 8 bases and J dropped 4; count of bases not matched to a gene: 5. The CDR3 sequence: CASDRVGNQPQHF. DNA of the CDR3: TGTGCCAGCGACAGGGTCGGTAATCAGCCCCAGCATTTT.

This clonotype has ten or more counts. The chain uses TRBV20-1 and TRBJ2-5; TRBD2 agrees at 7 bases. The CDR3 has 11 amino acids. V gave up 4 bases and J gave up 9 bases; unmatched junction bases: 5. In germline, CDR1 is DFQATT, CDR2 SNEGSKA (reference sequence). The CDR3 loop reads CSATLGRAQYF. DNA for the CDR3: TGCAGTGCTACTTTGGGGAGGGCCCAGTACTTC.

Concerning this clonotype: This sequence may be a read error, since a much larger clone differs from it by one base. The rearrangement uses TRBV3-1 and TRBJ2-7, with 9 bases aligning to TRBD2. CDR1 LGHDT and CDR2 YNNKEL come from the germline V gene (reference sequence). The CDR3 consists of 14 residues. This CDR3 is CASSLPGLAHERYF. CDR3 sequence (DNA): TGTGCCAGCAGCCTCCCGGGACTAGCCCACGAGCGGTACTTC.

The table lists this clonotype with many counts. The genes are TRBV12-3 or TRBV12-4 and TRBJ1-2; a possible D gene is TRBD1 (5 bases). The CDR3 loop spans 14 amino acids. With 9 bases removed from V and 2 bases from J, the gap between germline ends came to 16 bases. CDR3 bases: TGTGCCAGTGAAGGGAGGGGCATCAACTATGGCTACACCTTC. It yields the protein CASEGRGINYGYTF.

This clonotype was seen ten or more times. The chain couples TRBV12-3 or TRBV12-4 to TRBJ2-3, with TRBD2 matching over 8 bases. The CDR3 has 13 amino acids. The junction had 2 bases not matched to a gene; V was cut back by 5 bases and J by 4 bases. CDR3 DNA sequence: TGTGCCAGCAGTAGCGGGGGCGCAGATACGCAGTATTTT. This codes for CASSSGGADTQYF.

This clonotype was observed at least ten times. Here the CDR3 DNA reads TGTGCCAGCAGTTCGAGGGACAGGGACATTGAAAAACTGTTTTTT. Its translation is CASSSRDRDIEKLFF. The rearrangement uses TRBV28 and TRBJ1-4; TRBD1 matches at 9 bases. Germline V gives CDR1 MDHEN, CDR2 SYDVKM. This CDR3 comprises 15 residues. Trimming took 4 bases from V and 7 from J; bases not matched to a gene: 7. Looking up the rest from reference TRBV28 and TRBJ1-4 gives the full variable domain: DVKVTQSSRYLVKRTGEKVFLECVQDMDHENMFWYRQDPGLGLRLIYFSYDVKMKEKGDIPEGYSVSREKKERFSLILESASTNQTSMYLCASSSRDRDIEKLFFGSGTQLSVL.

This clonotype has ten or more counts. J is TRBJ1-2 and V is TRBV3-1; maybe TRBD1 (5 bases). Trimming left V 2 bases short and J 4 bases short, with 8 bases between. CDR3 length: 13 amino acids. CDR1 and CDR2 from the germline V gene are LGHDT and YNNKEL (reference sequence). CDR3 sequence: CASSQRGTYGYTF. The CDR3 DNA reads as TGTGCCAGCAGCCAAAGAGGGACCTATGGCTACACCTTC. Together with reference TRBV3-1 and TRBJ1-2, the CDR3 gives the full variable domain: DTAVSQTPKYLVTQMGNDKSIKCEQNLGHDTMYWYKQDSKKFLKIMFSYNNKELIINETVPNRFSPKSPDKAHLNLHINSLELGDSAVYFCASSQRGTYGYTFGSGTRLTVV.

This clonotype has ten or more counts. The chain combines TRBV3-1 with TRBJ2-2, with 8 bases that match TRBD1. Germline loops: CDR1 LGHDT, CDR2 YNNKEL (reference sequence). The J segment lost 6 bases and the V segment lost 5 bases, leaving 5 bases of the junction unmatched. The CDR3 contains 14 residues. This chain's CDR3 is CASSESRGPGELFF. Here the CDR3 DNA reads TGTGCCAGCAGCGAATCCAGGGGGCCCGGGGAGCTGTTTTTT.

This clonotype was counted only a few times. This chain uses TRBV7-2 with TRBJ2-2, with 9 bases fitting TRBD2. Germline values: CDR1 SGHTA, CDR2 FQGNSA. CDR3 length equals 14 residues. J was trimmed by 6 bases and V by 6 bases; bases with no gene match: 5. As DNA, the CDR3 is TGTGCCAGCAGGGGACTAGCATCATCCGGGGAGCTGTTTTTT. Translated: CASRGLASSGELFF.

This clonotype occurred many times. This clone may be a read error of a much larger clone one base away. The chain employs TRBV7-2 and TRBJ1-1, with no clear D. Germline V gene sequence: CDR1 SGHTA, CDR2 FQGNSA. This CDR3 comprises 12 residues. The CDR3 reads CASSLRNTEVFF. The CDR3 DNA sequence: TGTGCCAGCAGCTTAAGGAACACTGAAGTTTTCTTT.

The table lists this clonotype with a few counts. This sequence joins TRBV11-2 and TRBJ2-5, with TRBD2 as a possible D gene (6 bases). Germline V gives CDR1 SGHAT, CDR2 FQNNGV. Deletions cut 3 bases from V and 1 base from J, with 12 bases between. The CDR3 consists of 15 residues. The DNA of the CDR3 is TGTGCCAGCAGCTTGGGGATAGCGGCCCAAGAGACCCAGTACTTC. It translates to CASSLGIAAQETQYF. Using reference TRBV11-2 and TRBJ2-5 for the parts outside the CDR3, the full variable domain is EAGVAQSPRYKIIEKRQSVAFWCNPISGHATLYWYQQILGQGPKLLIQFQNNGVVDDSQLPKDRFSAERLKGVDSTLKIQPAKLEDSAVYLCASSLGIAAQETQYFGPGTRLLVL.

This clonotype was seen many times. This rearrangement joins TRBV28 to TRBJ2-3, with 10 bases aligning to TRBD2. V trimming: 2 bases; J trimming: 4 bases; junction bases outside the gene matches: 0. CDR1 and CDR2 (germline): MDHEN, SYDVKM. The CDR3 runs to 14 residues. This CDR3 is CASSLLAGADTQYF. The DNA for the CDR3 is TGTGCCAGCAGTTTACTAGCGGGAGCAGATACGCAGTATTTT. The whole variable domain, remainder taken from reference TRBV28 and TRBJ2-3, is DVKVTQSSRYLVKRTGEKVFLECVQDMDHENMFWYRQDPGLGLRLIYFSYDVKMKEKGDIPEGYSVSREKKERFSLILESASTNQTSMYLCASSLLAGADTQYFGPGTRLTVL.

This clonotype was seen at least ten times. The rearrangement links TRBV24-1 to TRBJ2-1, with D possibly TRBD2 on 7 matching bases. Germline V CDR1 and CDR2: KGHDR, SFDVKD. This CDR3 region has 18 residues. The germline V and J ends were trimmed by 3 bases and 1 base, with 18 bases remaining between them. CDR3 residues: CATSDPTDSGKSYNEQFF. The CDR3 nucleotides read TGTGCCACCAGTGATCCTACGGACAGCGGGAAATCCTACAATGAGCAGTTCTTC.

This clonotype occurred many times. This chain links TRBV24-1 with TRBJ2-7; D is ambiguous. Looked up from germline, CDR1 is KGHDR and CDR2 is SFDVKD. This CDR3 region has 13 residues. V lost 3 bases to trimming and J lost 5 bases, with 10 bases between them. This CDR3 is CATSDPLENEQYF. The CDR3 nucleotides read TGTGCCACCAGTGATCCTCTTGAGAACGAGCAGTACTTC.

The table lists this clonotype with many counts. The chain joins TRBV20-1 to TRBJ2-3, with D perhaps matching TRBD2 (5 bases). The V and J ends lost 5 bases and 6 bases respectively, with 12 bases between them. This CDR3 is 12 amino acids long. CDR1 and CDR2 (germline): DFQATT, SNEGSKA (reference sequence). The CDR3 sequence: CSALRTQDTQYF. DNA of the CDR3: TGCAGTGCTCTACGGACTCAGGATACGCAGTATTTT.

The J gene is TRBJ1-6, the V gene TRBV7-2; no definite D call. V was shortened by 4 bases and J by 9 bases, with 7 bases between the two germline ends. The CDR3 loop spans 12 amino acids. CDR1 is SGHTA, CDR2 FQGNSA, per germline. The CDR3 reads CASSSRSSPLHF. DNA for the CDR3: TGTGCCAGCAGCTCCAGAAGTTCACCCCTCCACTTT. Together with reference TRBV7-2 and TRBJ1-6, the CDR3 gives the full variable domain: GAGVSQSPSNKVTEKGKDVELRCDPISGHTALYWYRQSLGQGLEFLIYFQGNSAPDKSGLPSDRFSAERTGGSVSTLTIQRTQQEDSAVYLCASSSRSSPLHFGNGTRLTVT.